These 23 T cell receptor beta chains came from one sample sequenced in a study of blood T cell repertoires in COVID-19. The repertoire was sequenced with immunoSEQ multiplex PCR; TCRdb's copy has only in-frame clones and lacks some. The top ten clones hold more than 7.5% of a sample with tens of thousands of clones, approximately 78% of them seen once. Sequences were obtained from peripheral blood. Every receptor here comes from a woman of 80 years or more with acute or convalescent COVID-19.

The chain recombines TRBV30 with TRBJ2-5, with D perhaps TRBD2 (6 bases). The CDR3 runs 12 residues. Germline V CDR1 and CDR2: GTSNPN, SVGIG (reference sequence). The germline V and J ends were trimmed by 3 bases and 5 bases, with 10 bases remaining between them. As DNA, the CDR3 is TGTGCCTGGAGCCCCCGGGGGGAGACCCAGTACTTC. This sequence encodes CAWSPRGETQYF.

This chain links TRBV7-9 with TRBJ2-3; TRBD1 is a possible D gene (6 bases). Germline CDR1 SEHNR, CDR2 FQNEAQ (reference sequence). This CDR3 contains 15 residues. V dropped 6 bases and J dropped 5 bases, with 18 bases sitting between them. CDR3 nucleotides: TGTGCCAGCAGTTCACGGTCAACCAGGGGAGATACGCAGTATTTT. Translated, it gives CASSSRSTRGDTQYF. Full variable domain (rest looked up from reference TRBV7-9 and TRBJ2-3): DTGVSQNPRHKITKRGQNVTFRCDPISEHNRLYWYRQTLGQGPEFLTYFQNEAQLEKSRLLSDRFSAERPKGSFSTLEIQRTEQGDSAMYLCASSSRSTRGDTQYFGPGTRLTVL.

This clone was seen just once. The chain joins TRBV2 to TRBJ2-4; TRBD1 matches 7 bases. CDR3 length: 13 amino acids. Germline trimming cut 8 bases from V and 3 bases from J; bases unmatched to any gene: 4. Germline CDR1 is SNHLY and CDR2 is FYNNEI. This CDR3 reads CASLGQSKNIQYF. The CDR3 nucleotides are TGTGCCAGCCTGGGACAGAGCAAAAACATTCAGTACTTC.

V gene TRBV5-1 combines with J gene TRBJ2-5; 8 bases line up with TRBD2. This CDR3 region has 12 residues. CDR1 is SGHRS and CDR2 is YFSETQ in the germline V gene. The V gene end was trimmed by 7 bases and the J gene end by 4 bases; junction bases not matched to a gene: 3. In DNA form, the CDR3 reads TGCGCCAGCCGGGAGGGAAGAGAGACCCAGTACTTC. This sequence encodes CASREGRETQYF.

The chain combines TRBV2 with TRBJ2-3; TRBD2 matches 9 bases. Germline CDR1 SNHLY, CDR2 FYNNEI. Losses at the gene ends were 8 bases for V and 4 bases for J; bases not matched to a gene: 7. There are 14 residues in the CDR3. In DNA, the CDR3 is TGTGCCAGCGTTGCTAGCGGGATCCCAGATACGCAGTATTTT. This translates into CASVASGIPDTQYF.

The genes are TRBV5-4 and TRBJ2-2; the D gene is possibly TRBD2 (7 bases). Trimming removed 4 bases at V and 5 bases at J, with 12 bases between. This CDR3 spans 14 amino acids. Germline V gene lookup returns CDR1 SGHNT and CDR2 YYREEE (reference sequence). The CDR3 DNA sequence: TGTGCCAGCAGCGGGGGGGCGGGAACCGGGGAGCTGTTTTTT. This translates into CASSGGAGTGELFF.

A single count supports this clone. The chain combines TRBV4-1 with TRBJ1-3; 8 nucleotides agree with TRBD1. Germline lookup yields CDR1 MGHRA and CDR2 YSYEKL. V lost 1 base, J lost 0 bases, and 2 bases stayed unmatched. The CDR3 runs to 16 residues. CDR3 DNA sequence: TGCGCCAGCAGCCAAGGTGACAGGGGCTCTGGAAACACCATATATTTT. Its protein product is CASSQGDRGSGNTIYF.

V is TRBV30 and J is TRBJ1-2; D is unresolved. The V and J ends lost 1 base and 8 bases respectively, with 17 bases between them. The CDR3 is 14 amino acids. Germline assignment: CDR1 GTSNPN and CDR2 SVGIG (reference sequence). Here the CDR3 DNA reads TGTGCCTGGAGTGCCTCCGCTCGCACTCGAGGCTACACCTTC. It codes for CAWSASARTRGYTF.

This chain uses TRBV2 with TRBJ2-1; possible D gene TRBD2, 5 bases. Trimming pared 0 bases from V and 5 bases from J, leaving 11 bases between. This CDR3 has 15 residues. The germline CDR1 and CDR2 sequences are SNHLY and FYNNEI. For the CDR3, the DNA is TGTGCCAGCAGTGAAGCGCTCGCTAGCAACAATGAGCAGTTCTTC. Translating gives CASSEALASNNEQFF.

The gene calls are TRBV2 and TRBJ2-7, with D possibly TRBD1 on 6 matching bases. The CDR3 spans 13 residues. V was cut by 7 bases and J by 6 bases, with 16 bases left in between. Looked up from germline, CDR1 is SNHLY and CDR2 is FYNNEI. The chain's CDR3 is CASKDTNRAEQYF. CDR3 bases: TGTGCCAGCAAGGACACCAACAGGGCCGAGCAGTACTTC.

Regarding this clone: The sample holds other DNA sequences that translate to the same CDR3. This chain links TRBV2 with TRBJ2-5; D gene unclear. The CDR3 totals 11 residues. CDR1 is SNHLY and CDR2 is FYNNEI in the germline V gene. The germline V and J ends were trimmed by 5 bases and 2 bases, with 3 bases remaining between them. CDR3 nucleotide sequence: TGTGCCAGCAGTCAACAAGAGACCCAGTACTTC. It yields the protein CASSQQETQYF.

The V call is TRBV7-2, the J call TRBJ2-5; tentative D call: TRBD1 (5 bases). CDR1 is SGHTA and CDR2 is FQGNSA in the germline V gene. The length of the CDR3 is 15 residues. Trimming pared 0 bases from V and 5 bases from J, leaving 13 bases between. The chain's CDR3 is CASSLAGAAQETQYF. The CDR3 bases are TGTGCCAGCAGCTTAGCTGGGGCCGCGCAGGAGACCCAGTACTTC.

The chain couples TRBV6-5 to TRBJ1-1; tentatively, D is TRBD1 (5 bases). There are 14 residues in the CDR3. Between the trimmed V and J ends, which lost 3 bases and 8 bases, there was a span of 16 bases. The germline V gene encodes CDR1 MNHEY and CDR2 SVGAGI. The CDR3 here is CASSYNGGSSEAFF. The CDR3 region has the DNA TGTGCCAGCAGTTATAATGGGGGGTCTAGCGAAGCTTTCTTT.

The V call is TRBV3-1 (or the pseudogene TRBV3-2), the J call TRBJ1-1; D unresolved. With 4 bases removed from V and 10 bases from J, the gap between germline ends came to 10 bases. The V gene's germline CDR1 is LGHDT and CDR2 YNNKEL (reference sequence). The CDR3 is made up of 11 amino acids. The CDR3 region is CASSLKAVAFF. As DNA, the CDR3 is TGTGCCAGCAGCCTCAAGGCGGTAGCTTTCTTT.

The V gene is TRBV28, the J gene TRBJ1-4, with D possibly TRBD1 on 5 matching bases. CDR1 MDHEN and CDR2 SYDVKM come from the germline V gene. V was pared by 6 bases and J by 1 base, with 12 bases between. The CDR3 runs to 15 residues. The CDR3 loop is CASRTSGGTNEKLFF. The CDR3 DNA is TGTGCCAGCAGAACTTCCGGGGGAACTAATGAAAAACTGTTTTTT.

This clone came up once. In DNA, the CDR3 is TGCGCCAGCAGCCAAACTAGCAGTAGCTCCTACGAGCAGTACTTC. Translating it yields CASSQTSSSSYEQYF. This chain links TRBV4-1 with TRBJ2-7; tentatively, D is TRBD2 (6 bases). CDR3 length: 15 residues. Germline CDR1 is MGHRA and CDR2 is YSYEKL. Trimming took off 2 bases at V and 0 bases at J, with 11 bases between the two ends.

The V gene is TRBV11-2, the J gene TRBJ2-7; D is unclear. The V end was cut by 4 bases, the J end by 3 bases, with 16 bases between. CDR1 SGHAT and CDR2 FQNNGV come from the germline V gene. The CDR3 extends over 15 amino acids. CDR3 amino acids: CASSSPTTSSYEQYF. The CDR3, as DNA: TGTGCCAGCAGCTCTCCCACTACGAGCAGCTACGAGCAGTACTTC.

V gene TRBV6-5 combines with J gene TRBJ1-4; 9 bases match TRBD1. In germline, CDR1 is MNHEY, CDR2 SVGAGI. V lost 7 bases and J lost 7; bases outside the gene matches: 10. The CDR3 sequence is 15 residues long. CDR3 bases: TGTGCCAGCAAATTAACAGGGGGCAATTCTGAAAAACTGTTTTTT. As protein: CASKLTGGNSEKLFF.

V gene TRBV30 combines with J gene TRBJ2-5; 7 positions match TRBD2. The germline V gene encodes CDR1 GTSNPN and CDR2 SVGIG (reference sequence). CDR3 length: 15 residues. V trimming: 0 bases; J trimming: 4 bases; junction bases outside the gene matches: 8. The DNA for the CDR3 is TGTGCCTGGAGTGTTCGGGAGGTAGGGGTAGAGACCCAGTACTTC. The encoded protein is CAWSVREVGVETQYF.

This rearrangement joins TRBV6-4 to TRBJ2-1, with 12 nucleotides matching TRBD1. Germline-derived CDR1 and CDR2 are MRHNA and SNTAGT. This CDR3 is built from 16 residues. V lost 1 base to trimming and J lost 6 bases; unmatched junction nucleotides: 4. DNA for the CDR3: TGTGCCAGCAGTGACTTGGGACAGGGGGCCGGCAATGAGCAGTTCTTC. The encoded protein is CASSDLGQGAGNEQFF.

CDR3 sequence: CASSLVGGESYEQYF. In nucleotides, the CDR3 is TGTGCCAGCAGCTTAGTAGGGGGTGAGTCCTACGAGCAGTACTTC. This chain uses TRBV7-8 with TRBJ2-7; tentative D call: TRBD1 (6 bases). CDR3 length: 15 residues. V was cut by 1 base and J by 1 base, with 11 bases left in between. Germline V CDR1 and CDR2: SGHVS, FQNEAQ.

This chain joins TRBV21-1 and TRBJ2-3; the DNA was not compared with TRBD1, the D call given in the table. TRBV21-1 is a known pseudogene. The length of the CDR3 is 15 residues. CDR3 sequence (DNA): TGTGCCAGCGGTGGTTGTCAGGGGCTAACAGATACGCAGTATTTT. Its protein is CASGGCQGLTDTQYF.

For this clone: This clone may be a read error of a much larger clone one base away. The CDR3 DNA reads as TGTGCCTGGAGTGTTAAAGGGGTACAGCCCCAGCATTTT. Translation: CAWSVKGVQPQHF. The genes are TRBV30 and TRBJ1-5, with D maybe TRBD1 (5 bases). V lost 0 bases and J lost 7, with 10 bases in between. The germline V gene has CDR1 GTSNPN and CDR2 SVGIG (reference sequence). This CDR3 is built from 13 residues.